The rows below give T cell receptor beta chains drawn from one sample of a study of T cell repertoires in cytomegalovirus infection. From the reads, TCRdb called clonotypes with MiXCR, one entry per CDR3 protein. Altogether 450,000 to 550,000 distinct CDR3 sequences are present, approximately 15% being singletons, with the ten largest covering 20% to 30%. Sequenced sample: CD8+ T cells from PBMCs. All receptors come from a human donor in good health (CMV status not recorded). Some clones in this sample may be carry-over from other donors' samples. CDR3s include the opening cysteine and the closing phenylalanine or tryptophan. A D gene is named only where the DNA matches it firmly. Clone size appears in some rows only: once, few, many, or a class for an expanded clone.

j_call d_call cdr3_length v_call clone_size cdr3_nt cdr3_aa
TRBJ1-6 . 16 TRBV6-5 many TGTGCCAGCAGTTACTCGAACCCCAGAAGTAATTCACCCCTCCACTTT CASSYSNPRSNSPLHF
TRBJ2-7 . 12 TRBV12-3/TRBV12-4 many TGTGCCAGCAGCATCACCCCCTACGAGCAGTACTTC CASSITPYEQYF
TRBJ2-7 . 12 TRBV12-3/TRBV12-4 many TGTGCCAGCAGTTTAGGAGGGTTCGAGCAGTACTTC CASSLGGFEQYF
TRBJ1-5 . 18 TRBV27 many TGTGCCAGCAGTTTAGAGGGGACTGCGAGATATGGCAATCAGCCCCAGCATTTT CASSLEGTARYGNQPQHF
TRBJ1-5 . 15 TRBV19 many TGTGCCAGTAGGCGGGACACCAACAGGGATCAGCCCCAGCATTTT CASRRDTNRDQPQHF
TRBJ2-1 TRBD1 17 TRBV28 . TGTGCCAGCAGTCTTCCCCCGGGACAGGGTACCATCAATGAGCAGTTCTTC CASSLPPGQGTINEQFF
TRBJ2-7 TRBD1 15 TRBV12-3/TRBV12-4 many TGTGCCAGCAGTTTAAGGACAGGGGGGACCTACGAGCAGTACTTC CASSLRTGGTYEQYF
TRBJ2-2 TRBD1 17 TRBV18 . TGTGCCAGCTCAGCATTGACCGGGACAGACCCCACCGGGGAGCTGTTTTTT CASSALTGTDPTGELFF
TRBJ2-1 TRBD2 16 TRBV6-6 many TGTGCCATCCTACAGACGCGGGGGAACTCCTACAATGAGCAGTTCTTC CAILQTRGNSYNEQFF
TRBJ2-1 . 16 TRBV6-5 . TGTGCCAGCAGTTATGGCTCTAGGGGCTCCTACAATGAGCAGTTCTTC CASSYGSRGSYNEQFF
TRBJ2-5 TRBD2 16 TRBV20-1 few TGCAGTGCTAGCGTATACGGCGGGAGACTTCAAGAGACCCAGTACTTC CSASVYGGRLQETQYF
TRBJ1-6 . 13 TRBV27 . TGTGCCAGCAGTACAACAGGGAAGGCACCCCTCCACTTT CASSTTGKAPLHF
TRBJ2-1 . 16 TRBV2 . TGTGCCAGCAGTGAATCCGGGCCTTTGACCTACAATGAGCAGTTCTTC CASSESGPLTYNEQFF
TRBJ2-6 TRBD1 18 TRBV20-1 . TGCAGTGCTAGATCTCGGACAGGAACTCCCTCTGGGGCCAACGTCCTGACTTTC CSARSRTGTPSGANVLTF
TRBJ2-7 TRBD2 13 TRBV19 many TGTGCCAGTAGTATCGGACTAGCCTACGAGCAGTACTTC CASSIGLAYEQYF
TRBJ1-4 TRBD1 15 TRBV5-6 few TGTGCCAGCAGTTTCCGGACAGGGGGTAGTGAAAAACTGTTTTTT CASSFRTGGSEKLFF
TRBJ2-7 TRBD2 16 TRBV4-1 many TGCGCCAGCAGCCCAGGGACTAGCGGGGGCCCTTACGAGCAGTACTTC CASSPGTSGGPYEQYF
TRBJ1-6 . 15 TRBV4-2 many TGTGCCAGCAGCCAAGCCGAAGCGGTCAATTCACCCCTCCACTTT CASSQAEAVNSPLHF
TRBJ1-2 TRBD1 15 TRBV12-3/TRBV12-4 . TGTGCCAGCAGTCCGGAGGGACAGATAAACTATGGCTACACCTTC CASSPEGQINYGYTF
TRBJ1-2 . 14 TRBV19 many TGTGCCAGTAGGGTTACTGTCGAGAGGGATGGCTACACCTTC CASRVTVERDGYTF
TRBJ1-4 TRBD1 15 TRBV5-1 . TGCGCCAGCAGCTTGGGGGACAGGGGCGATGAAAAACTGTTTTTT CASSLGDRGDEKLFF
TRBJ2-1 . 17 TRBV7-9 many TGTGCCAGCAGCTCCAGTCGATTGCGTAGCTCCTACAATGAGCAGTTCTTC CASSSSRLRSSYNEQFF
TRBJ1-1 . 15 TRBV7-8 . TGTGACTGCAGCATACAAAGGTTCATGTACACTGAAGCTTTCTTT CDCSIQRFMYTEAFF
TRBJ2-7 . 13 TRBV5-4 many TGTGCCAGCAGCTCGCAGGGATCCCACGAGCAGTACTTC CASSSQGSHEQYF
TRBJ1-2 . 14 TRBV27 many TGTGCCAGCAGTTCCGACGGAAACAACTATGGCTACACCTTC CASSSDGNNYGYTF
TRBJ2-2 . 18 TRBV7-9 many TGTGCCAGCAGCTTACCCCTTAAGGGGCCTGCGAACACCGGGGAGCTGTTTTTT CASSLPLKGPANTGELFF
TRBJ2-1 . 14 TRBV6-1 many TGTGCCAGCAGTTATCATGGCTCCTACAATGAGCAGTTCTTC CASSYHGSYNEQFF
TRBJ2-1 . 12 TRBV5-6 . TGTGTCAGCAGCCCGGGGGACGTTGAGCAGTTCTTC CVSSPGDVEQFF
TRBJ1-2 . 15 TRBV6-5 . TGTGCCAGCAGTCCTCAAGGGTATCCTAACTATGGCTACACCTTC CASSPQGYPNYGYTF
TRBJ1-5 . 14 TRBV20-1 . TGCAGTGCTAGAGATGGGACCGGGAATCAGCCCCAGCATTTT CSARDGTGNQPQHF
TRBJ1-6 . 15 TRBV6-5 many TGTGCCAGCAGTTACGGAGTTTCCTATAATTCACCCCTCCACTTT CASSYGVSYNSPLHF
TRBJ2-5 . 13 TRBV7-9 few TGTGCCAGCAGTCCGGACGGTAGGGAGACCCAGTACTTC CASSPDGRETQYF
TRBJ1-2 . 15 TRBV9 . TGTGCCAGCAGCGGCCCCCGAGGCGAGGGCTATGGCTACACCTTC CASSGPRGEGYGYTF
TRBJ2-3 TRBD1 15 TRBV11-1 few TGTGCCAGCAGCCAGTGGGACAGGGGCGCAGATACGCAGTATTTT CASSQWDRGADTQYF
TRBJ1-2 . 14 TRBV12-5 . TGTGCTAGTGGCCCACAGAGTCTTAACTATGGCTACACCTTC CASGPQSLNYGYTF
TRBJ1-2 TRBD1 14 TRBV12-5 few TGTGCTAGTGGTCCCCGGGACAGGTTTGGCGGCTACACCTTC CASGPRDRFGGYTF
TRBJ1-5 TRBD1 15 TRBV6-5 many TGTGCCAGCAGTTACGACAGGGGAGGCAATCAGCCCCAGCATTTT CASSYDRGGNQPQHF
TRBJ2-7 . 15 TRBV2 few TGTGCCAGCAGTGAAAAACAGGTCAGCTCCTACGAGCAGTACTTC CASSEKQVSSYEQYF
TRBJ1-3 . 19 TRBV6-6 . TGTGCCAGCAGTTACTCGATATATAACTCCGAGAGGACTGGAAACACCATATATTTT CASSYSIYNSERTGNTIYF
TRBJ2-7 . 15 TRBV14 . TGTGCCAGCAGCCTTAGGGGGGGAGACGCCTACGAGCAGTACTTC CASSLRGGDAYEQYF
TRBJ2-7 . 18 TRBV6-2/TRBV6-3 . TGTGCCAGCACCCATTCAGGACGTTACACCTCATCTCCCTACGAGCAGTACTTC CASTHSGRYTSSPYEQYF
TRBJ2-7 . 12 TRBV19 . TGTGCCAGTAGCGGACTACAGTACGAGCAGTACTTC CASSGLQYEQYF